This is a list of T cell receptor beta chains from one sample in a study of T cells in Graves' hyperthyroidism and ophthalmopathy. TCRdb reprocessed the multiplex PCR reads via MiXCR and lists one record per CDR3 protein. Among around 250,000 distinct CDR3 sequences listed, over 20% were seen once. The specimen sequenced was blood. All receptors derive from a woman aged 35 to 49 with Graves' ophthalmopathy. Each CDR3 is given with its conserved first and last residue. Each record gives: V gene, J gene, D gene, clone size, CDR3 DNA, CDR3 protein. D genes are given only for firm matches. Clone size is not always given. Where it is, it says once, few, many or a class for expanded clones.

V gene: TRBV14
J gene: TRBJ2-6
D gene: .
clone size: many
CDR3 DNA: TGTGCCAGCAGCCAACTGATTGGGGCCAACGTCCTGACTTTC
CDR3 protein: CASSQLIGANVLTF

V gene: TRBV11-2
J gene: TRBJ2-7
D gene: TRBD1
clone size: .
CDR3 DNA: TGTGCCAGCAGCTTAGAAGGGACAGGGGGTGGCTACGAGCAGTACTTC
CDR3 protein: CASSLEGTGGGYEQYF

V gene: TRBV2
J gene: TRBJ1-5
D gene: .
clone size: many
CDR3 DNA: TGTGCCAGCAGCCCCTTGGGGGGAGCAGATCAGCCCCAGCATTTT
CDR3 protein: CASSPLGGADQPQHF

V gene: TRBV6-2/TRBV6-3
J gene: TRBJ1-1
D gene: .
clone size: .
CDR3 DNA: TGTGCCACCGAGAACTTCGGGTATCTGAACACTGAAGCTTTCTTT
CDR3 protein: CATENFGYLNTEAFF

V gene: TRBV19
J gene: TRBJ1-1
D gene: .
clone size: many
CDR3 DNA: TGTGCCAGTATTCCTGGAGGGACAAACACTGAAGCTTTCTTT
CDR3 protein: CASIPGGTNTEAFF

V gene: TRBV27
J gene: TRBJ2-7
D gene: TRBD2
clone size: many
CDR3 DNA: TGTGCCAGCAGTCTGGGGCGTGGCGGCGGGAGGGCCCCCTACGAGCAGTACTTC
CDR3 protein: CASSLGRGGGRAPYEQYF

V gene: TRBV9
J gene: TRBJ2-5
D gene: .
clone size: .
CDR3 DNA: TGTGCCAGCAGCGTAGGGCAGAAGAGGGAGACCCAGTACTTC
CDR3 protein: CASSVGQKRETQYF

V gene: TRBV10-3
J gene: TRBJ1-2
D gene: TRBD1
clone size: many
CDR3 DNA: TGTGCCACCGGCCGGCCAGGGCAGGGGGCAGTCTATGGCTACACCTTC
CDR3 protein: CATGRPGQGAVYGYTF

V gene: TRBV25-1
J gene: TRBJ2-7
D gene: .
clone size: .
CDR3 DNA: TGTGCCAGCAGTGAATTTGGGGAGAGCTCCTACGAGCAGTACTTC
CDR3 protein: CASSEFGESSYEQYF

V gene: TRBV28
J gene: TRBJ2-2
D gene: .
clone size: many
CDR3 DNA: TGTGCCAGCAGGGGTCCCGGCGGGGAGCTGTTTTTT
CDR3 protein: CASRGPGGELFF

V gene: TRBV7-9
J gene: TRBJ1-1
D gene: .
clone size: many
CDR3 DNA: TGTGCCAGCAGCCGTTGGGACAAAAACACTGAAGCTTTCTTT
CDR3 protein: CASSRWDKNTEAFF

V gene: TRBV12-3/TRBV12-4
J gene: TRBJ1-6
D gene: .
clone size: .
CDR3 DNA: TGTGCCAGCAGTGGGCCCCTCCGGATTTCACCCCTCCACTTT
CDR3 protein: CASSGPLRISPLHF

V gene: TRBV14
J gene: TRBJ2-7
D gene: TRBD2
clone size: many
CDR3 DNA: TGTGCCAGCAGCCAATTCCCCGGACTAGCAGTCTTC
CDR3 protein: CASSQFPGLAVF

V gene: TRBV2
J gene: TRBJ2-5
D gene: .
clone size: many
CDR3 DNA: TGTGCCAGCAGAGGACCCCCGGGTGAGACCCAGTACTTC
CDR3 protein: CASRGPPGETQYF

V gene: TRBV20-1
J gene: TRBJ1-5
D gene: .
clone size: many
CDR3 DNA: TGCAGTGCTGCCAGGGTAACAGGCCCTGGGCCCCAGCATTTT
CDR3 protein: CSAARVTGPGPQHF

V gene: TRBV6-5
J gene: TRBJ2-7
D gene: TRBD2
clone size: .
CDR3 DNA: TGTGCCAGCAGTTACGCGGGAGGGCCAGTAGAGCAGTACTTC
CDR3 protein: CASSYAGGPVEQYF

V gene: TRBV24-1
J gene: TRBJ2-7
D gene: TRBD2
clone size: .
CDR3 DNA: TGTGCCACCAGCGGGGGGGCGAACTACGAGCAGTACTTC
CDR3 protein: CATSGGANYEQYF

V gene: TRBV7-2
J gene: TRBJ1-2
D gene: TRBD1
clone size: many
CDR3 DNA: TGTGCCAGCAGCTTAGCCCGGGACAGGGGGTGGGCTGGCTACACCTTC
CDR3 protein: CASSLARDRGWAGYTF

V gene: TRBV30
J gene: TRBJ1-1
D gene: .
clone size: many
CDR3 DNA: TGTGCTTTCGAGGGGGGGATGAACACTGAAGCTTTCTTT
CDR3 protein: CAFEGGMNTEAFF

V gene: TRBV28
J gene: TRBJ2-2
D gene: .
clone size: many
CDR3 DNA: TGTGCCAGCAGTTCCCCCGCGGGACAGAAGATCGGGGAGCTGTTTTTT
CDR3 protein: CASSSPAGQKIGELFF

V gene: TRBV2
J gene: TRBJ2-7
D gene: .
clone size: many
CDR3 DNA: TGTGCCAGCTATGGGGGAGACACCTACGAGCAGTACTTC
CDR3 protein: CASYGGDTYEQYF

V gene: TRBV6-1
J gene: TRBJ2-7
D gene: .
clone size: few
CDR3 DNA: TGTGCCAGCGCTTTGGGGGTCGCGTACGAGCAGTACTTC
CDR3 protein: CASALGVAYEQYF

V gene: TRBV11-2
J gene: TRBJ1-3
D gene: .
clone size: many
CDR3 DNA: TGTGCCAGCAGCTTACAGGGGATTGGAAACACCATATATTTT
CDR3 protein: CASSLQGIGNTIYF

V gene: TRBV6-1
J gene: TRBJ2-7
D gene: TRBD2
clone size: .
CDR3 DNA: TGTGCCAGCAGTCGAGCGGGAGGCGTCTCCTACGAGCAGTACTTC
CDR3 protein: CASSRAGGVSYEQYF

V gene: TRBV27
J gene: TRBJ1-2
D gene: .
clone size: many
CDR3 DNA: TGTGCCAGCAGTTTCCGCGGGGGACCGTATGGCTACACCTTC
CDR3 protein: CASSFRGGPYGYTF

V gene: TRBV7-2
J gene: TRBJ2-5
D gene: TRBD2
clone size: many
CDR3 DNA: TGTGCCAGCAGCCCCCGGACTAGCGGGAGAAGGGAGACCCAGTACTTC
CDR3 protein: CASSPRTSGRRETQYF

V gene: TRBV3-1
J gene: TRBJ1-2
D gene: TRBD1
clone size: few
CDR3 DNA: TGTGCCAGCAGCCCCCGGGACAGAATCGGCTACACCTTC
CDR3 protein: CASSPRDRIGYTF

V gene: TRBV4-1
J gene: TRBJ1-1
D gene: .
clone size: many
CDR3 DNA: TGCGCCAGCAGCCAAGTTACGGGCACTGAAGCTTTCTTT
CDR3 protein: CASSQVTGTEAFF

V gene: TRBV12-3/TRBV12-4
J gene: TRBJ1-1
D gene: .
clone size: many
CDR3 DNA: TGTGCCAGCGGGAAGACAGCGGACACTGAAGCTTTCTTT
CDR3 protein: CASGKTADTEAFF

V gene: TRBV20-1
J gene: TRBJ1-3
D gene: .
clone size: many
CDR3 DNA: TGCAGTGCTAGACCGAGGGCTGGAAACACCATATATTTT
CDR3 protein: CSARPRAGNTIYF

V gene: TRBV5-6
J gene: TRBJ1-5
D gene: .
clone size: few
CDR3 DNA: TGTGTCAGCAGCTCTCCGAACGGGCCCCAGCATTTT
CDR3 protein: CVSSSPNGPQHF

V gene: TRBV7-2
J gene: TRBJ2-7
D gene: TRBD2
clone size: .
CDR3 DNA: TGTGCCAGCAGCGTCGGGGGGGGATACGAGCAGTACTTC
CDR3 protein: CASSVGGGYEQYF

V gene: TRBV2
J gene: TRBJ1-1
D gene: TRBD1
clone size: many
CDR3 DNA: TGTGCCAGCAGCCCACAATCCGACAGGGGAGAAGCTTTCTTT
CDR3 protein: CASSPQSDRGEAFF

V gene: TRBV7-2
J gene: TRBJ2-7
D gene: .
clone size: .
CDR3 DNA: TGTGCCAGCAGCTTAGGGCAGGGGATCTACGAGCAGTACTTC
CDR3 protein: CASSLGQGIYEQYF

V gene: TRBV28
J gene: TRBJ2-4
D gene: .
clone size: many
CDR3 DNA: TGTGCCAGCAGATCACCGGTTCCTCCAGACATTCAGTACTTC
CDR3 protein: CASRSPVPPDIQYF

V gene: TRBV7-2
J gene: TRBJ1-1
D gene: .
clone size: .
CDR3 DNA: TGTGCCAGCAGCTTTTCCGCGGGACCGAACACTGAAGCTTTCTTT
CDR3 protein: CASSFSAGPNTEAFF

V gene: TRBV12-3/TRBV12-4
J gene: TRBJ2-5
D gene: .
clone size: many
CDR3 DNA: TGTGCCAGCAGTTTGCTTTCCGGGGAGACCCAGTACTTC
CDR3 protein: CASSLLSGETQYF

V gene: TRBV12-3/TRBV12-4
J gene: TRBJ1-1
D gene: TRBD1
clone size: .
CDR3 DNA: TGTGCCAGCAGCAAACCACAGGGGATGGGCGTGAACACTGAAGCTTTCTTT
CDR3 protein: CASSKPQGMGVNTEAFF

V gene: TRBV28
J gene: TRBJ2-7
D gene: .
clone size: .
CDR3 DNA: TGTGCCAGCAGACCCCTGAGGGACACATCCCGCTCCTACGAGCAGTACTTC
CDR3 protein: CASRPLRDTSRSYEQYF

V gene: TRBV6-1
J gene: TRBJ1-2
D gene: TRBD1
clone size: .
CDR3 DNA: TGTGCCAGCAGCGAAAACCCGGGACAGGGGGTTTATGGCTACACCTTC
CDR3 protein: CASSENPGQGVYGYTF

V gene: TRBV11-3
J gene: TRBJ1-5
D gene: .
clone size: many
CDR3 DNA: TGTGCCAGCAGCTTTCAGCATAGCAATCAGCCCCAGCATTTT
CDR3 protein: CASSFQHSNQPQHF

V gene: TRBV10-3
J gene: TRBJ2-7
D gene: TRBD1
clone size: many
CDR3 DNA: TGTGCCATCAAATCACCGGGACAGGGGGGATACGAGCAGTACTTC
CDR3 protein: CAIKSPGQGGYEQYF

V gene: TRBV15
J gene: TRBJ2-7
D gene: .
clone size: many
CDR3 DNA: TGTGCCACCAGCAGAGTGCCTATGAAAGGGGAGCAGTACTTC
CDR3 protein: CATSRVPMKGEQYF

V gene: TRBV10-3
J gene: TRBJ2-7
D gene: TRBD2
clone size: many
CDR3 DNA: TGTGCCATCAGTGGCCCCGGGACTAGCGATATTTACGAGCAGTACTTC
CDR3 protein: CAISGPGTSDIYEQYF